The 12 T cell receptor beta chains presented below share a single source sample, sequenced in a study of shared clonotypes between healthy human individuals. Data came from immunoSEQ multiplex PCR; TCRdb stores just in-frame clones and leaves some out. The data show 2 million to 3 million clones, 80% to 95% seen once. The sequencing input was naive CD4+ T cells from PBMCs. Documented subset: CD45RA+ positively selected. The receptors were sampled from a man younger than 30 in good health. Some clones in this sample may be carry-over from other donors' samples.

CDR3 nucleotide sequence: TGTGCCAGCAGCTTAGCGGGCCGGGGTCGGCAAGAGACCCAGTACTTC. Its translation: CASSLAGRGRQETQYF. The chain employs TRBV7-9 and TRBJ2-5, with D perhaps matching TRBD2 (5 bases). Germline loops: CDR1 SEHNR, CDR2 FQNEAQ (reference sequence). The CDR3 totals 16 residues. V lost 0 bases and J lost 2, with 13 bases in between.

This rearrangement joins TRBV28 to TRBJ2-3; 8 nucleotides agree with TRBD2. The germline V gene encodes CDR1 MDHEN and CDR2 SYDVKM. The CDR3 sequence is 16 residues long. Germline trimming cut 5 bases from V and 0 bases from J; bases unmatched to any gene: 7. The CDR3 DNA reads TGTGCCAGCAGTCCAAGACTAGCGTCTAGCACAGATACGCAGTATTTT. Translating gives CASSPRLASSTDTQYF. Drawing the rest from reference TRBV28 and TRBJ2-3, the complete variable domain is DVKVTQSSRYLVKRTGEKVFLECVQDMDHENMFWYRQDPGLGLRLIYFSYDVKMKEKGDIPEGYSVSREKKERFSLILESASTNQTSMYLCASSPRLASSTDTQYFGPGTRLTVL.

The chain joins TRBV7-2 to TRBJ1-2; D is unresolved. The CDR3 spans 12 residues. The V and J ends lost 3 bases and 5 bases respectively, with 7 bases between them. Germline V gene data show CDR1 as SGHTA and CDR2 as FQGNSA. CDR3 nucleotides: TGTGCCAGCAGCTTTCGGGGATATGGCTACACCTTC. This encodes CASSFRGYGYTF.

The chain uses TRBV11-1 and TRBJ1-1; the D is unclear. Germline V gives CDR1 SGHAT, CDR2 FQDESV (reference sequence). CDR3 length equals 14 residues. The V gene lost 5 bases and the J gene lost 3 bases, with 13 bases spanning the gap. Here the CDR3 DNA reads TGTGCCAGCAGCCCATTCGGCTTAGACACTGAAGCTTTCTTT. It codes for CASSPFGLDTEAFF. Using reference TRBV11-1 and TRBJ1-1 for the parts outside the CDR3, the full variable domain is EAEVAQSPRYKITEKSQAVAFWCDPISGHATLYWYRQILGQGPELLVQFQDESVVDDSQLPKDRFSAERLKGVDSTLKIQPAELGDSAMYLCASSPFGLDTEAFFGQGTRLTVV.

The chain uses TRBV4-3 and TRBJ1-2; the D gene is possibly TRBD1 (5 bases). The germline gives CDR1 LGHNA, CDR2 YSLEER. Deletions cut 1 base from V and 5 bases from J, with 11 bases between. The CDR3 extends over 14 amino acids. In DNA, the CDR3 is TGCGCCAGCAGCCAAGTAGGCTCAGGGTATGGCTACACCTTC. It specifies CASSQVGSGYGYTF.

The gene calls are TRBV6-1 and TRBJ2-7, with D possibly TRBD2 on 6 matching bases. V lost 10 bases to trimming and J lost 3 bases, with 13 bases between them. From germline, CDR1 is MNHNS and CDR2 SASEGT. The CDR3 is 12 amino acids. The CDR3 coding sequence is TGTGCCACCAGACTAGTTCTCTACGAGCAGTACTTC. This codes for CATRLVLYEQYF.

The chain is built from TRBV9 and TRBJ1-2; 9 bases map to TRBD1. The CDR3 spans 12 residues. V gave up 7 bases and J gave up 8 bases; unmatched junction bases: 6. Germline CDR1 reads SGDLS; CDR2 reads YYNGEE. In DNA form, the CDR3 reads TGTGCCAGCTCACAGGGGGCGTTAGGCTACACCTTC. Protein product: CASSQGALGYTF.

DNA of the CDR3: TGTGCCAGCAGCCACACGACAGGGATCTCCTACAATGAGCAGTTCTTC. Translation: CASSHTTGISYNEQFF. This chain uses TRBV7-7 with TRBJ2-1; 7 bases map to TRBD1. The CDR3 has 16 amino acids. V lost 5 bases, J lost 0 bases, and 7 bases stayed unmatched. CDR1 and CDR2 from the germline V gene are SSHAT and FNYEAQ (reference sequence).

On this clone itself: Other DNA sequences within the sample encode an identical CDR3. The chain links TRBV5-1 to TRBJ2-6; no definite D call. Germline V gene lookup returns CDR1 SGHRS and CDR2 YFSETQ. The ends were cut back, 4 bases at V and 1 base at J, with 6 bases in the middle. This CDR3 is built from 14 residues. The CDR3 bases are TGCGCCAGCAGCCTAGATTCTGGGGCCAACGTCCTGACTTTC. Translation gives CASSLDSGANVLTF. The full variable domain, with the rest looked up from reference TRBV5-1 and TRBJ2-6, is KAGVTQTPRYLIKTRGQQVTLSCSPISGHRSVSWYQQTPGQGLQFLFEYFSETQRNKGNFPGRFSGRQFSNSRSEMNVSTLELGDSALYLCASSLDSGANVLTFGAGSRLTVL.

The chain uses TRBV28 and TRBJ1-1; the D gene is possibly TRBD1 (5 bases). The germline CDR1 and CDR2 sequences are MDHEN and SYDVKM. This CDR3 is 17 amino acids long. Trimming cost V 3 bases and J 0 bases, with 17 bases left between them. The CDR3 DNA reads as TGTGCCAGCAGTTTCCTCGAGGGGACGTATTTGAACACTGAAGCTTTCTTT. This encodes CASSFLEGTYLNTEAFF.

The CDR3 reads CASSYTNSGRTFF. CDR3 coding DNA: TGTGCCAGCAGTTACACAAATAGCGGGAGAACGTTCTTC. The chain couples TRBV6-5 to TRBJ2-1; 9 positions agree with TRBD2. Germline V gene lookup returns CDR1 MNHEY and CDR2 SVGAGI. The V gene end was trimmed by 2 bases and the J gene end by 15 bases; junction bases not matched to a gene: 8. The length of the CDR3 is 13 residues.

This chain joins TRBV7-3 and TRBJ1-1, with 7 bases fitting TRBD1. CDR1 is SGHTA, CDR2 FQGTGA, per germline. The V segment lost 4 bases and the J segment 0 bases; nucleotides outside the gene matches: 8. The CDR3 is 16 residues long. The CDR3 DNA reads as TGTGCCAGCAGCTCAAAGGGGACAGACCTGAACACTGAAGCTTTCTTT. Its protein product is CASSSKGTDLNTEAFF.